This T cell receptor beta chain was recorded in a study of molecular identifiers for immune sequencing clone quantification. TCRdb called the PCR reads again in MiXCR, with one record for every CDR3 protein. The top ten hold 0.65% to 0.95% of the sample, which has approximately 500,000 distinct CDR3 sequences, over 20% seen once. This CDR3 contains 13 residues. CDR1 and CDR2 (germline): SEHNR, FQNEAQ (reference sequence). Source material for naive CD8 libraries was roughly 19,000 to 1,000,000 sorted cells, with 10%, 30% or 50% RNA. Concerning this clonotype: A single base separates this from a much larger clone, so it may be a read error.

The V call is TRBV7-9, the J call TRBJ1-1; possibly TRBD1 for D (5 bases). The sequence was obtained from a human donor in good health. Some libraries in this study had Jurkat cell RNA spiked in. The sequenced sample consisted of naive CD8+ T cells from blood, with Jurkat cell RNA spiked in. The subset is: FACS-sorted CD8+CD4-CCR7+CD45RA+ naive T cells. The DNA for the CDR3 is TGTGCCAGCGTACAGGATTTGAACACTGAAGCTCTCTTT. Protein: CASVQDLNTEALF.